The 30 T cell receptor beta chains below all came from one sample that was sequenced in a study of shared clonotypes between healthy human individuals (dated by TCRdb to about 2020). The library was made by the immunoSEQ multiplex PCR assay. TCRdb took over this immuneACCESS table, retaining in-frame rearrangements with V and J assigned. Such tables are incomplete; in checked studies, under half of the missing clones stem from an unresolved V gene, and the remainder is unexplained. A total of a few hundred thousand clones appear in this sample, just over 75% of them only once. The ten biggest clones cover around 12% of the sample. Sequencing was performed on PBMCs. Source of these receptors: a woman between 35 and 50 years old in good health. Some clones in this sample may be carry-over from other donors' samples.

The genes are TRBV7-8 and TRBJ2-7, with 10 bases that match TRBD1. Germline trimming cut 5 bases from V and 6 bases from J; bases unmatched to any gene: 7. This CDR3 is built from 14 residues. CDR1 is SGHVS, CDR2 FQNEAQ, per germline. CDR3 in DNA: TGTGCCAGCAGCACCGGGACAGGGGTCGTCGAGCAGTACTTC. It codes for CASSTGTGVVEQYF.

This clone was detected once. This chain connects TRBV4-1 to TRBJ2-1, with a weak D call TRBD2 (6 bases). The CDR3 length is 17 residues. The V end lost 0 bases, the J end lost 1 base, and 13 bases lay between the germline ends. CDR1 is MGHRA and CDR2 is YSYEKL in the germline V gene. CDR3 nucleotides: TGCGCCAGCAGCCAAGATGGTGCAGGGAGGTCCTACAATGAGCAGTTCTTC. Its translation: CASSQDGAGRSYNEQFF.

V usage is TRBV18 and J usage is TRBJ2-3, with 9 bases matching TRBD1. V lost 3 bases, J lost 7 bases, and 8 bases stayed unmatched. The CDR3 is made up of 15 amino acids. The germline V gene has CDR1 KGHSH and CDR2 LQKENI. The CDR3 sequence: CASSPRQGETNTQYF. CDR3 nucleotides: TGTGCCAGCTCACCCAGACAGGGGGAAACGAATACGCAGTATTTT.

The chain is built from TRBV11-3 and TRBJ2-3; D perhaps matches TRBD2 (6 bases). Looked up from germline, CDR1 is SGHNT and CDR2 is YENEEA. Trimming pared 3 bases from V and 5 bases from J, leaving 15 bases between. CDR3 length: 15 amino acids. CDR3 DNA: TGTGCCAGCAGCTTGGAGGGCCAGTCTGGAGATACGCAGTATTTT. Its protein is CASSLEGQSGDTQYF.

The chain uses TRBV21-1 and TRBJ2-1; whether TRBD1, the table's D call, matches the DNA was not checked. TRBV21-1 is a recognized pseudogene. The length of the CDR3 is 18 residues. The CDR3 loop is CATPSGTGSDTSYNEQFF. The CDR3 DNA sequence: TGTGCCACTCCCTCCGGGACAGGGAGCGACACAAGCTACAATGAGCAGTTCTTC.

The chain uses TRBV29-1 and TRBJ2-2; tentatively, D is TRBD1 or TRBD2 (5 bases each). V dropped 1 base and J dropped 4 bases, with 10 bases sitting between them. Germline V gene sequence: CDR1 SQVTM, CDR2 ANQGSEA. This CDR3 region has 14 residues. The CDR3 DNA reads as TGCAGCGTTGAAGTGGGGGTTCGCACCGGGGAGCTGTTTTTT. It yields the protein CSVEVGVRTGELFF.

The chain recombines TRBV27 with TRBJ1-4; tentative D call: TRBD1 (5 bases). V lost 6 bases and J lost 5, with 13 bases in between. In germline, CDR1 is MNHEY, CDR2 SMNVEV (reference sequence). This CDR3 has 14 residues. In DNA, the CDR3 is TGTGCCAGCAGCGCCACTTGGGGCAATGAAAAACTGTTTTTT. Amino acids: CASSATWGNEKLFF.

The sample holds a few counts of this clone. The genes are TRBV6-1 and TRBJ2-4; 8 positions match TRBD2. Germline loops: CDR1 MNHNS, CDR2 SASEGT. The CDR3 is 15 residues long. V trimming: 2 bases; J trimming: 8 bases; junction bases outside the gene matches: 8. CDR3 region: CASSEYPTSEDIQYF. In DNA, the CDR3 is TGTGCCAGCAGTGAATATCCGACTAGCGAGGACATTCAGTACTTC.

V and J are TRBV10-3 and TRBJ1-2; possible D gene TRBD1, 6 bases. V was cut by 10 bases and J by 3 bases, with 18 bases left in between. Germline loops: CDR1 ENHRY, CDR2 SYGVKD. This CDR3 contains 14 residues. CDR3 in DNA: TGTGCCACCTCCCGGGCAGGGGAAGACTATGGCTACACCTTC. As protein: CATSRAGEDYGYTF.

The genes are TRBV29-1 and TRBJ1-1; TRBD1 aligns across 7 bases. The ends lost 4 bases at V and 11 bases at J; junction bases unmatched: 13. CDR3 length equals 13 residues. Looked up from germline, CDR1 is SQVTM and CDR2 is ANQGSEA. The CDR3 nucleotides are TGCAGCGTTGGGCAGAGACAGGGTAGAGAGGCTTTCTTT. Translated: CSVGQRQGREAFF. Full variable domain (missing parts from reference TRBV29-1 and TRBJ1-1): SAVISQKPSRDICQRGTSLTIQCQVDSQVTMMFWYRQQPGQSLTLIATANQGSEATYESGFVIDKFPISRPNLTFSTLTVSNMSPEDSSIYLCSVGQRQGREAFFGQGTRLTVV.

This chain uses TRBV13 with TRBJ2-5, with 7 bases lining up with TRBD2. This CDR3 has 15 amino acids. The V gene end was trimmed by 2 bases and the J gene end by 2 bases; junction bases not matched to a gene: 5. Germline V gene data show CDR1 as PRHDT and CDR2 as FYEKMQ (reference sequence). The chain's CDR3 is CASSLRLADQETQYF. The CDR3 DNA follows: TGTGCCAGCAGCTTACGGCTAGCGGATCAAGAGACCCAGTACTTC.

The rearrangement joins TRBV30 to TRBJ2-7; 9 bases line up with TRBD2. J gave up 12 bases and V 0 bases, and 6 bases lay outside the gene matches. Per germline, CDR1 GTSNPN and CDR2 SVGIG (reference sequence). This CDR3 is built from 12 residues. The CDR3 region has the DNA TGTGCCTGGAGTGTAGACCTAGCGGGAAGGTACTTC. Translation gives CAWSVDLAGRYF.

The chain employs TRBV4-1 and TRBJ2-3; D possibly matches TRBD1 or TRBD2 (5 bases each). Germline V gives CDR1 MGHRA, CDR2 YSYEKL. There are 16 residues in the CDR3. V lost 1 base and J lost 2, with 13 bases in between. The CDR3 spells CASSQVLGRSTDTQYF. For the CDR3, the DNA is TGCGCCAGCAGCCAAGTTTTGGGACGATCCACAGATACGCAGTATTTT.

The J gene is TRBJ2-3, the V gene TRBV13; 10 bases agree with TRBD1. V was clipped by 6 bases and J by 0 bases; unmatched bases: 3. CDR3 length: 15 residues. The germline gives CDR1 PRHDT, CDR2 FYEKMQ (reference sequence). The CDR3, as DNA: TGTGCCAGCAGTCAGGACAGGGGGAGCACAGATACGCAGTATTTT. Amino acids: CASSQDRGSTDTQYF.

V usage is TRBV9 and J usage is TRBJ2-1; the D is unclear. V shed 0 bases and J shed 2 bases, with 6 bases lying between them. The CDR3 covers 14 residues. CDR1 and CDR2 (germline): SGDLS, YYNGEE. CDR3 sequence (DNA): TGTGCCAGCAGCGTAGAGGGAACCTACAATGAGCAGTTCTTC. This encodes CASSVEGTYNEQFF.

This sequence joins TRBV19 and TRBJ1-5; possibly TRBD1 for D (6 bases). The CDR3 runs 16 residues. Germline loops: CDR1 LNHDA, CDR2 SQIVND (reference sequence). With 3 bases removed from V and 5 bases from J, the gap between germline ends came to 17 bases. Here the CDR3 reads CASSIRRGTLDQPQHF. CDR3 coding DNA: TGTGCCAGTAGTATCAGGCGGGGGACACTTGATCAGCCCCAGCATTTT.

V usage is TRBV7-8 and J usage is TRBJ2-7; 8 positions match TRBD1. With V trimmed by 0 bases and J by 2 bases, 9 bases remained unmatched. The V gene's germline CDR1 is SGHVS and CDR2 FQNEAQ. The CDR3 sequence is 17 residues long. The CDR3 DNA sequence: TGTGCCAGCAGCTTAGCGATAGGGCAGGGGGCCACCTACGAGCAGTACTTC. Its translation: CASSLAIGQGATYEQYF.

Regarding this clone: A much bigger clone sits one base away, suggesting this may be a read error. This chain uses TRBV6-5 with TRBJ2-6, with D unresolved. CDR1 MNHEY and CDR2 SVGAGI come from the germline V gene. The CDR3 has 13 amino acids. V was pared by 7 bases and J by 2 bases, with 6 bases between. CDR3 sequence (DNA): TGTGCCAGCAAGAGTCCTGGGGCCAACGTCCTGACTTTC. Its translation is CASKSPGANVLTF.

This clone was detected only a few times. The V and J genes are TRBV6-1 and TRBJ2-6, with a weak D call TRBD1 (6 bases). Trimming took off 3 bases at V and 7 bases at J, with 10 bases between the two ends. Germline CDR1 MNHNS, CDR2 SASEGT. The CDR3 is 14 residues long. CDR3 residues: CASSEAQGANVLTF. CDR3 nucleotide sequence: TGTGCCAGCAGTGAGGCACAGGGAGCCAACGTCCTGACTTTC.

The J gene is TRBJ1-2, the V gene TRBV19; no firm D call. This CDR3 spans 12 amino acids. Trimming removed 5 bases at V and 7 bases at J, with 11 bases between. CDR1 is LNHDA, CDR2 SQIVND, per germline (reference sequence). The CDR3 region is CASSPRAGGYTF. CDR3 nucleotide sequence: TGTGCCAGTAGTCCCCGTGCGGGTGGCTACACCTTC.

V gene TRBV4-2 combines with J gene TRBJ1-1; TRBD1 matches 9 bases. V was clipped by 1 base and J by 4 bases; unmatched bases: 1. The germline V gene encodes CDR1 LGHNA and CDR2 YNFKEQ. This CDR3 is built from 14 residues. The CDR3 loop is CASSQGGQGTEAFF. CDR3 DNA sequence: TGTGCCAGCAGCCAAGGGGGACAGGGCACTGAAGCTTTCTTT.

The CDR3 loop is CASSVGLAGEETQYF. In DNA form, the CDR3 reads TGTGCCAGCAGCGTAGGACTAGCGGGAGAAGAGACCCAGTACTTC. The chain employs TRBV9 and TRBJ2-5; 12 positions agree with TRBD2. V gave up 0 bases and J gave up 3 bases; unmatched junction bases: 0. This CDR3 comprises 15 residues. Germline CDR1 reads SGDLS; CDR2 reads YYNGEE.

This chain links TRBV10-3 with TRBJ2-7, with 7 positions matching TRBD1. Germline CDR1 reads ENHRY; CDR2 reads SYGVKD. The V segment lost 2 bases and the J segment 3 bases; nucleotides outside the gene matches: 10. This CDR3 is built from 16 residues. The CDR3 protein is CAISEDHTGANYEQYF. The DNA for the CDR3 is TGTGCCATCAGTGAGGACCATACAGGGGCTAACTACGAGCAGTACTTC.

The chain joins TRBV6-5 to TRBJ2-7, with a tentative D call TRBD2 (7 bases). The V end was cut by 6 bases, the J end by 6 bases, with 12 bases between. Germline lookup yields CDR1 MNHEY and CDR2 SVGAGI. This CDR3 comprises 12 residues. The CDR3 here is CASSPRGGEQYF. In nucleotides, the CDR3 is TGTGCCAGCAGCCCGAGGGGGGGCGAGCAGTACTTC.

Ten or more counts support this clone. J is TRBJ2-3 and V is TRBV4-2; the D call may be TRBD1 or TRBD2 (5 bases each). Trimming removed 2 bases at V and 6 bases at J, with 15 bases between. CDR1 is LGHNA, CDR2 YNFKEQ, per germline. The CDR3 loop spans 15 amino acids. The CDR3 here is CASSQNPGTPDTQYF. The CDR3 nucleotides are TGTGCCAGCAGCCAAAACCCCGGGACCCCGGATACGCAGTATTTT.

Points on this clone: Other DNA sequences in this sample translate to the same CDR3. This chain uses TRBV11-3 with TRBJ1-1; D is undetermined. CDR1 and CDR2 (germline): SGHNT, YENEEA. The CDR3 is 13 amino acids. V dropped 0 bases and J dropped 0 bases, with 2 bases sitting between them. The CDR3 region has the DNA TGTGCCAGCAGCTTAGATTTGAACACTGAAGCTTTCTTT. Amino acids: CASSLDLNTEAFF. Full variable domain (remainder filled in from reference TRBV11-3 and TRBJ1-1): EAGVVQSPRYKIIEKKQPVAFWCNPISGHNTLYWYLQNLGQGPELLIRYENEEAVDDSQLPKDRFSAERLKGVDSTLKIQPAELGDSAVYLCASSLDLNTEAFFGQGTRLTVV.

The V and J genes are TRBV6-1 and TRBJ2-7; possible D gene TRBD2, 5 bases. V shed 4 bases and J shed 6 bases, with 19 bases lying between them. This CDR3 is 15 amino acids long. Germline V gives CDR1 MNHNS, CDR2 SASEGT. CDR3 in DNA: TGTGCCAGCAGTGGCCCAAGAGGAGGCGGCCCCGAGCAGTACTTC. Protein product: CASSGPRGGGPEQYF.

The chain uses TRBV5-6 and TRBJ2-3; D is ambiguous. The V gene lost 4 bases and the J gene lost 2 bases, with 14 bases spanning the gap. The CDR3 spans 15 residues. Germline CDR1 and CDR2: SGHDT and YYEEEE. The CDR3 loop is CASSETGLSTDTQYF. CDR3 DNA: TGTGCCAGCAGCGAAACGGGCCTCTCCACAGATACGCAGTATTTT.

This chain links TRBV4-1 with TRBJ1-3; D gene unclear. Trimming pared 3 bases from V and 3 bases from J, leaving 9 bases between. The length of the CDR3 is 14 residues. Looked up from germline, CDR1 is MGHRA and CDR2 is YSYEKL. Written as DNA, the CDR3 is TGCGCCAGCAGCCAGGGTACCTTTGGAAACACCATATATTTT. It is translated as CASSQGTFGNTIYF.

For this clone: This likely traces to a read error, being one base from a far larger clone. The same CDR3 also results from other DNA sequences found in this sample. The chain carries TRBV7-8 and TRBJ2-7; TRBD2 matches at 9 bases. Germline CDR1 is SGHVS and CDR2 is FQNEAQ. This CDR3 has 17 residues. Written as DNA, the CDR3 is TGTGTCAGCAGCCTATCCAGACTAGCGGCTACCTCCTACGAGCAGTACTTC. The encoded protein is CVSSLSRLAATSYEQYF.